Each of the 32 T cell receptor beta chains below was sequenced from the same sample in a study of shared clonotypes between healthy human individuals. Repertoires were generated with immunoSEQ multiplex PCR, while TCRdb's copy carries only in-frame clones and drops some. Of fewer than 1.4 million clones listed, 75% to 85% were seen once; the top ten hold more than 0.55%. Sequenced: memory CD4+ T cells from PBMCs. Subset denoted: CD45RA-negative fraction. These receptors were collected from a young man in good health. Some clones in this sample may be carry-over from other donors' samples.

The CDR3 is CASSLGLGTEAFF. Written as DNA, the CDR3 is TGTGCCAGCAGCTTAGGTCTGGGCACTGAAGCTTTCTTT. The V gene is TRBV7-2, the J gene TRBJ1-1, with unresolved D. Trimming removed 1 base from V and 4 bases from J, with 7 bases in between. The CDR3 loop spans 13 amino acids. Germline CDR1 reads SGHTA; CDR2 reads FQGNSA. The full variable domain, completed using reference TRBV7-2 and TRBJ1-1, is GAGVSQSPSNKVTEKGKDVELRCDPISGHTALYWYRQSLGQGLEFLIYFQGNSAPDKSGLPSDRFSAERTGGSVSTLTIQRTQQEDSAVYLCASSLGLGTEAFFGQGTRLTVV.

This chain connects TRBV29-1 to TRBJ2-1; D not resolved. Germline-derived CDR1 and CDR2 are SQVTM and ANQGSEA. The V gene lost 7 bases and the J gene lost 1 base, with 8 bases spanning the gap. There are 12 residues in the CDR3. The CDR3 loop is CSGQVSYNEQFF. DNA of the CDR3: TGCAGCGGACAAGTTTCCTACAATGAGCAGTTCTTC.

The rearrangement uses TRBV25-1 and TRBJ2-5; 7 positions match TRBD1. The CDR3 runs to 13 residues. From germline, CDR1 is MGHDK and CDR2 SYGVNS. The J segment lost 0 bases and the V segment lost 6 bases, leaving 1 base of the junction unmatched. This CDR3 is CASRGTDQETQYF. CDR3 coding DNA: TGTGCCAGCAGGGGGACAGACCAAGAGACCCAGTACTTC. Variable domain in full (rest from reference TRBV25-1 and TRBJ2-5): EADIYQTPRYLVIGTGKKITLECSQTMGHDKMYWYQQDPGMELHLIHYSYGVNSTEKGDLSSESTVSRIRTEHFPLTLESARPSHTSQYLCASRGTDQETQYFGPGTRLLVL.

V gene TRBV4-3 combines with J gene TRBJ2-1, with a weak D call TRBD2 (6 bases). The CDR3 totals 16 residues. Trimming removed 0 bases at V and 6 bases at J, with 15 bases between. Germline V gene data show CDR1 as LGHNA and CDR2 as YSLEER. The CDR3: CASSQDKSGVFNEQFF. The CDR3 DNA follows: TGCGCCAGCAGCCAAGATAAGTCGGGAGTTTTCAATGAGCAGTTCTTC.

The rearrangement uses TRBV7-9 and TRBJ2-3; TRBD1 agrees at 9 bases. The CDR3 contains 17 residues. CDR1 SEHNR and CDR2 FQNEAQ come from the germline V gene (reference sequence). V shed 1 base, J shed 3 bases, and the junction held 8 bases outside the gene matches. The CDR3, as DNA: TGTGCCAGCAGCTTAGTTTGGGGGACAGGGTTAACAGATACGCAGTATTTT. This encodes CASSLVWGTGLTDTQYF.

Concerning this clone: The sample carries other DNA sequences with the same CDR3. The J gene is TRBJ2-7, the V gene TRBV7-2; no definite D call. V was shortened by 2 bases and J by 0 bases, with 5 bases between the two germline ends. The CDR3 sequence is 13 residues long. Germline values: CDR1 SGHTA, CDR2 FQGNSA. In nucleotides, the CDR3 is TGTGCCAGCAGCTTAAACCCCTCCTACGAGCAGTACTTC. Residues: CASSLNPSYEQYF.

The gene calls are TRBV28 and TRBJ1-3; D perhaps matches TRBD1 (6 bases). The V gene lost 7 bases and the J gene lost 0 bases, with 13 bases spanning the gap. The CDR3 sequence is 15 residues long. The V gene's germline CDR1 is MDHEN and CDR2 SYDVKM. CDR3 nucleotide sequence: TGTGCCAGCATAACAGGGAGCCTCTCTGGAAACACCATATATTTT. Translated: CASITGSLSGNTIYF.

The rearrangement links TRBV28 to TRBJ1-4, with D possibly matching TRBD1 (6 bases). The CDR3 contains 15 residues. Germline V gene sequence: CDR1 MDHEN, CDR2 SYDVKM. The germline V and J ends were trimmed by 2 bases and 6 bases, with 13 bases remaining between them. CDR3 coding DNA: TGTGCCAGCAGTTTAATCCAGGGGTTGGATGAAAAACTGTTTTTT. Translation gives CASSLIQGLDEKLFF.

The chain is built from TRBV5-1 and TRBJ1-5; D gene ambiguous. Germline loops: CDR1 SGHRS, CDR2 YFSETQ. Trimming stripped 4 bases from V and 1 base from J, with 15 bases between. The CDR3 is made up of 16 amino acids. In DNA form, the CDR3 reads TGCGCCAGCAGCGTCATAAGGATGAGGAGCAATCAGCCCCAGCATTTT. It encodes CASSVIRMRSNQPQHF. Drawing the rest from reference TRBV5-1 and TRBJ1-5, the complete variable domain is KAGVTQTPRYLIKTRGQQVTLSCSPISGHRSVSWYQQTPGQGLQFLFEYFSETQRNKGNFPGRFSGRQFSNSRSEMNVSTLELGDSALYLCASSVIRMRSNQPQHFGDGTRLSIL.

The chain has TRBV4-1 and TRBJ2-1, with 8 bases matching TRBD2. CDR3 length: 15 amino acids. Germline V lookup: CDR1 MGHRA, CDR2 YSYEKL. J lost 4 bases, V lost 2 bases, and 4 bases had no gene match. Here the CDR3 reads CASSQQTSAYNEQFF. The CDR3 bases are TGCGCCAGCAGCCAACAGACTAGCGCTTACAATGAGCAGTTCTTC.

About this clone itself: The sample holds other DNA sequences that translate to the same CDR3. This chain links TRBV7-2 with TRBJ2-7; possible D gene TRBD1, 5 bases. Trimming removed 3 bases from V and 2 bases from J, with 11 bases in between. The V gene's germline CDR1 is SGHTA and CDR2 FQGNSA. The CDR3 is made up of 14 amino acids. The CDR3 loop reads CASSLGQGAYEQYF. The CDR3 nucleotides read TGTGCCAGCAGCTTGGGTCAGGGTGCCTACGAGCAGTACTTC. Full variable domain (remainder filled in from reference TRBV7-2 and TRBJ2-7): GAGVSQSPSNKVTEKGKDVELRCDPISGHTALYWYRQSLGQGLEFLIYFQGNSAPDKSGLPSDRFSAERTGGSVSTLTIQRTQQEDSAVYLCASSLGQGAYEQYFGPGTRLTVT.

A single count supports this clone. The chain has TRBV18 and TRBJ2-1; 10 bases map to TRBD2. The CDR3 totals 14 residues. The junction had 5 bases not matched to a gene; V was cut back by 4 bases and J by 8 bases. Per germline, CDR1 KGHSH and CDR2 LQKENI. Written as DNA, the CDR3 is TGTGCCAGCTCACGGGCTAGCGGGAGCGATGAGCAGTTCTTC. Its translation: CASSRASGSDEQFF.

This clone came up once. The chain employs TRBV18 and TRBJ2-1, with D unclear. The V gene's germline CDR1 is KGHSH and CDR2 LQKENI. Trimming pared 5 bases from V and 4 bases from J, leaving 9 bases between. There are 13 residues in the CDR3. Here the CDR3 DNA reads TGTGCCAGCTCAGTAGCCATGTACAATGAGCAGTTCTTC. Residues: CASSVAMYNEQFF.

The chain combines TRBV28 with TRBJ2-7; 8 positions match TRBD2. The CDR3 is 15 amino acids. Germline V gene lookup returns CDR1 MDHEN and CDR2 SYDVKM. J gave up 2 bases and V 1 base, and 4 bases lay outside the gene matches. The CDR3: CASSLFGGRTYEQYF. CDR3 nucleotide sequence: TGTGCCAGCAGTTTATTCGGCGGGAGGACCTACGAGCAGTACTTC. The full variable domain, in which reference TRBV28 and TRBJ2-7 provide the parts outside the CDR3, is DVKVTQSSRYLVKRTGEKVFLECVQDMDHENMFWYRQDPGLGLRLIYFSYDVKMKEKGDIPEGYSVSREKKERFSLILESASTNQTSMYLCASSLFGGRTYEQYFGPGTRLTVT.

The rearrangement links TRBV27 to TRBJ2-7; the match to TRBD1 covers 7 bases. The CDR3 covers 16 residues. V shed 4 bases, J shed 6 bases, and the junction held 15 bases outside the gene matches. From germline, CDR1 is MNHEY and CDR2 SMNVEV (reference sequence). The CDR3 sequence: CASSYSTGTSKSEQYF. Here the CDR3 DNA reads TGTGCCAGCAGTTACTCGACAGGGACGTCAAAGTCCGAGCAGTACTTC.

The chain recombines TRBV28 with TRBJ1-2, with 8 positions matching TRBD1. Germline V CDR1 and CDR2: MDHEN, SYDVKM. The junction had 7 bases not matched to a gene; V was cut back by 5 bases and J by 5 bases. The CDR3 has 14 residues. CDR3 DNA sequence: TGTGCCAGCAGTCCCCCGGGACAGGTGTATGGCTACACCTTC. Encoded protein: CASSPPGQVYGYTF.

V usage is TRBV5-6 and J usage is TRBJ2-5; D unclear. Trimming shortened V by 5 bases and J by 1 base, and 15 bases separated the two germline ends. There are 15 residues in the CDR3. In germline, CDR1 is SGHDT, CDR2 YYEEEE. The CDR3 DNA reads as TGTGCCAGCAGTCCCCTGCTCGCGTCCCAAGAGACCCAGTACTTC. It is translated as CASSPLLASQETQYF.

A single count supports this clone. CDR3 sequence reads: CASSLQVVGGYTF. CDR3 coding DNA: TGTGCCAGCAGTCTCCAGGTGGTCGGTGGCTACACCTTC. The chain uses TRBV2 and TRBJ1-2; D is undetermined. Per the germline V gene, CDR1 is SNHLY and CDR2 is FYNNEI. The CDR3 is 13 residues long. V was pared by 5 bases and J by 7 bases, with 14 bases between.

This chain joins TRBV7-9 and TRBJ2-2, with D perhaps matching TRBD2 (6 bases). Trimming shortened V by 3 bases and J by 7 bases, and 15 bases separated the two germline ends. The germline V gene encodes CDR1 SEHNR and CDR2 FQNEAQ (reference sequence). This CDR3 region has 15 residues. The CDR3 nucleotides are TGTGCCAGCAGCTTCGTATCGGGAGATATCGGGGAGCTGTTTTTT. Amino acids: CASSFVSGDIGELFF.

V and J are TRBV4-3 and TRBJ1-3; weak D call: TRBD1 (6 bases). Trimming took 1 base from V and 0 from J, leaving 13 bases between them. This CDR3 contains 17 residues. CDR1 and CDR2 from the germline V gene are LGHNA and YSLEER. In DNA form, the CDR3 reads TGCGCCAGCAGCCAAGTAGGGGGGGGCAGCTCTGGAAACACCATATATTTT. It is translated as CASSQVGGGSSGNTIYF.

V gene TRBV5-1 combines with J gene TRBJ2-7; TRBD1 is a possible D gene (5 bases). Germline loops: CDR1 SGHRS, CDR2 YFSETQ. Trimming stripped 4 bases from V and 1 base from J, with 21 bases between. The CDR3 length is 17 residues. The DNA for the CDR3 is TGCGCCAGCAGCAGAACACTCCTGCAGGGTCGGTCCTACGAGCAGTACTTC. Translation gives CASSRTLLQGRSYEQYF.

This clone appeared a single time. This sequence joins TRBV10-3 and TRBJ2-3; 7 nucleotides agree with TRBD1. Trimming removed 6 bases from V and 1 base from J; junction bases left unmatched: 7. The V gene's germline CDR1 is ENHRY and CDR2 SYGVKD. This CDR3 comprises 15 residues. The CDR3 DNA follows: TGTGCCATCAGCAGACAGGGAAGGGGCACAGATACGCAGTATTTT. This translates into CAISRQGRGTDTQYF.

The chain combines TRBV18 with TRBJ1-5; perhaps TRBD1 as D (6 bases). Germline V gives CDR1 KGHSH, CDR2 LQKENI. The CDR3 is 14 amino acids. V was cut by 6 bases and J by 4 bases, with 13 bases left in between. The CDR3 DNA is TGTGCCAGCTCGTGGACAGAACAAAATCAGCCCCAGCATTTT. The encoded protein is CASSWTEQNQPQHF.

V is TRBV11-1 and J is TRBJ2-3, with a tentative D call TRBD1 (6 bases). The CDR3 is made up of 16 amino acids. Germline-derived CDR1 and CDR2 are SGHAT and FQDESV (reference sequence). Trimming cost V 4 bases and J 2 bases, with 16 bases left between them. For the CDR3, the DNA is TGTGCCAGCAGCTCAAAGGCGGACAGAATCACAGATACGCAGTATTTT. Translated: CASSSKADRITDTQYF.

The CDR3 region has the DNA TGCGCCAGCAGCCGGACAGGGCGGAATGAGCAGTTCTTC. It is translated as CASSRTGRNEQFF. V usage is TRBV5-1 and J usage is TRBJ2-1, with 8 bases matching TRBD1. Germline V CDR1 and CDR2: SGHRS, YFSETQ. There are 13 residues in the CDR3. J was trimmed by 7 bases and V by 4 bases; bases with no gene match: 4.

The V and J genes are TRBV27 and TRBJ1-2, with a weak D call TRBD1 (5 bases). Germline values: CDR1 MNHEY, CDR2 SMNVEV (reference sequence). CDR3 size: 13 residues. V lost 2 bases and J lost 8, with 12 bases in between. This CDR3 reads CASSLRDVGGYTF. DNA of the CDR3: TGTGCCAGCAGTTTAAGGGACGTAGGAGGCTACACCTTC.

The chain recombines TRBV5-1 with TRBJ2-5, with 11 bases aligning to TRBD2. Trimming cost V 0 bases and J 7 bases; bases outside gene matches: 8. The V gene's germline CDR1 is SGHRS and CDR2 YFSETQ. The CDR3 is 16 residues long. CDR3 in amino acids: CASSLVAALAGGTQYF. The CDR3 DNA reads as TGCGCCAGCAGCTTGGTGGCGGCGCTAGCGGGAGGGACCCAGTACTTC.

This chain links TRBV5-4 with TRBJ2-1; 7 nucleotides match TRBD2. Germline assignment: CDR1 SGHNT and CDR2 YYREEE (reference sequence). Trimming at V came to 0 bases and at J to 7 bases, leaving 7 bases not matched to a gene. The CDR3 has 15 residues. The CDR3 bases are TGTGCCAGCAGCTTGGACAGCGGGGCGGGGAATGAGCAGTTCTTC. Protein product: CASSLDSGAGNEQFF.

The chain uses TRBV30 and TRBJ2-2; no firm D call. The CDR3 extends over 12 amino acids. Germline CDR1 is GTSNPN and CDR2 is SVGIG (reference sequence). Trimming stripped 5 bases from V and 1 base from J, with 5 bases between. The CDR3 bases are TGTGCCTGGGGACGGAACACCGGGGAGCTGTTTTTT. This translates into CAWGRNTGELFF.

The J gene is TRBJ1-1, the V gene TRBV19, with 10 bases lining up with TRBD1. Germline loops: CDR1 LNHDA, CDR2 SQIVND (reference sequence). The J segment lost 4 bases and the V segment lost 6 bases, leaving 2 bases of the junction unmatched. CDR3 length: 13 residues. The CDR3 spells CASRRDRGTEAFF. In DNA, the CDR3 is TGTGCCAGTAGGCGGGACAGGGGCACTGAAGCTTTCTTT.

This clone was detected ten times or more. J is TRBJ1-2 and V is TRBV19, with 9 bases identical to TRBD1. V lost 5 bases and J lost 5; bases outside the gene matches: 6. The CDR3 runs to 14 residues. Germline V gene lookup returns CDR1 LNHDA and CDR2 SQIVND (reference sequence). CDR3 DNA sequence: TGTGCCAGTAGTGCCCGGGACAGGGTTTATGGCTACACCTTC. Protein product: CASSARDRVYGYTF.

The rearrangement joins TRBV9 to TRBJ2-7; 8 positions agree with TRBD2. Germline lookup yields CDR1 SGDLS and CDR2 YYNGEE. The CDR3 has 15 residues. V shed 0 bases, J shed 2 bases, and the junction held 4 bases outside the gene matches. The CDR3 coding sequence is TGTGCCAGCAGCGTAGCCCCAGCGGGGGCCTACGAGCAGTACTTC. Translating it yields CASSVAPAGAYEQYF.